These T cell receptor beta chains were read from a single sample in a study of blood T cell repertoires in COVID-19. The table came from immunoSEQ multiplex PCR; TCRdb's copy has only in-frame clones and leaves some out. The sample lists approximately 350,000 clones, around 90% seen once, with roughly 1.2% in the top ten. Sequencing was carried out using peripheral blood. The source is a man aged 40-49 years with acute or convalescent COVID-19. The CDR3 runs from the conserved cysteine through the conserved F or W. Fields, in order: clone size, D gene, J gene, V gene, CDR3 protein, CDR3 DNA. The D gene is left open where the match is weak. Clone size appears in some rows only: once, few, many, or a class for an expanded clone.

clone size: NA; D gene: NA; J gene: TRBJ1-1; V gene: TRBV7-8; CDR3 protein: CASSFSGLRSNTEAFF; CDR3 DNA: TGTGCCAGCAGCTTCTCGGGACTGCGGTCGAACACTGAAGCTTTCTTT
clone size: NA; D gene: NA; J gene: TRBJ2-5; V gene: TRBV5-1; CDR3 protein: CASSRDNLTFQETQYF; CDR3 DNA: TGCGCCAGCAGCCGGGACAACTTAACCTTCCAAGAGACCCAGTACTTC
clone size: NA; D gene: TRBD1; J gene: TRBJ1-5; V gene: TRBV19; CDR3 protein: CASRRTGSGGQPQHF; CDR3 DNA: TGTGCCAGTAGAAGGACAGGGAGTGGGGGTCAGCCCCAGCATTTT
clone size: NA; D gene: NA; J gene: TRBJ2-1; V gene: TRBV9; CDR3 protein: CASSVGSSGNEQFF; CDR3 DNA: TGTGCCAGCAGCGTAGGGTCCTCCGGCAATGAGCAGTTCTTC
clone size: once; D gene: TRBD1; J gene: TRBJ1-1; V gene: TRBV5-1; CDR3 protein: CASSSNTGDTEAFF; CDR3 DNA: TGCGCCAGCAGCTCAAATACAGGGGACACTGAAGCTTTCTTT
clone size: NA; D gene: NA; J gene: TRBJ1-2; V gene: TRBV27; CDR3 protein: CASSQGFLYGYTF; CDR3 DNA: TGTGCCAGCTCGCAGGGATTCCTCTATGGCTACACCTTC
clone size: once; D gene: NA; J gene: TRBJ2-7; V gene: TRBV5-4; CDR3 protein: CASSLWQGLLREQYF; CDR3 DNA: TGTGCCAGCAGCTTGTGGCAGGGGCTCCTTCGGGAGCAGTACTTC
clone size: NA; D gene: TRBD1; J gene: TRBJ2-5; V gene: TRBV11-3; CDR3 protein: CASSPGGRETQYF; CDR3 DNA: TGTGCCAGCAGCCCAGGGGGCCGGGAGACCCAGTACTTC
clone size: NA; D gene: TRBD1; J gene: TRBJ1-6; V gene: TRBV7-3; CDR3 protein: CASSSRQGATLHF; CDR3 DNA: TGTGCCAGCAGCTCGCGACAGGGGGCGACCCTCCACTTT
clone size: NA; D gene: TRBD1; J gene: TRBJ1-4; V gene: TRBV9; CDR3 protein: CASSALPGQSNEKLFF; CDR3 DNA: TGTGCCAGCAGCGCCTTACCGGGACAGTCTAATGAAAAACTGTTTTTT
clone size: NA; D gene: TRBD1; J gene: TRBJ1-6; V gene: TRBV4-1; CDR3 protein: CASRTGTGENSPLHF; CDR3 DNA: TGCGCCAGCAGGACCGGGACAGGGGAGAATTCACCCCTCCACTTT
clone size: NA; D gene: NA; J gene: TRBJ1-2; V gene: TRBV27; CDR3 protein: CASSLRWGNRVGPDYGYTF; CDR3 DNA: TGTGCCAGCAGTCTTAGATGGGGGAACAGGGTAGGACCCGACTATGGCTACACCTTC
clone size: NA; D gene: TRBD1; J gene: TRBJ1-2; V gene: TRBV30; CDR3 protein: CAWRERTGRDGYTF; CDR3 DNA: TGTGCCTGGAGGGAACGGACAGGGAGGGATGGCTACACCTTC
clone size: NA; D gene: NA; J gene: TRBJ1-3; V gene: TRBV30; CDR3 protein: CAWSRRGEGFAGNTIYF; CDR3 DNA: TGTGCCTGGAGTAGGAGGGGCGAAGGCTTCGCTGGAAACACCATATATTTT
clone size: NA; D gene: TRBD1; J gene: TRBJ1-5; V gene: TRBV2; CDR3 protein: CASRPDRARNQPQHF; CDR3 DNA: TGTGCCAGCAGGCCGGACAGGGCTAGGAATCAGCCCCAGCATTTT
clone size: NA; D gene: TRBD2; J gene: TRBJ2-1; V gene: TRBV5-8; CDR3 protein: CASSPGTSVYNEQFF; CDR3 DNA: TGTGCCAGCAGCCCAGGGACTAGCGTCTACAATGAGCAGTTCTTC
clone size: NA; D gene: NA; J gene: TRBJ1-4; V gene: TRBV5-5; CDR3 protein: CASSPWVGEKLFF; CDR3 DNA: TGTGCCAGCAGCCCGTGGGTGGGCGAAAAACTGTTTTTT
clone size: once; D gene: NA; J gene: TRBJ1-1; V gene: TRBV7-3; CDR3 protein: CASSLQGRRTEAFF; CDR3 DNA: TGTGCCAGCAGCTTACAGGGGAGAAGAACTGAAGCTTTCTTT
clone size: NA; D gene: TRBD1; J gene: TRBJ2-1; V gene: TRBV11-3; CDR3 protein: CASSFGTEDNEQFF; CDR3 DNA: TGTGCCAGCAGCTTCGGGACAGAGGACAATGAGCAGTTCTTC
clone size: NA; D gene: NA; J gene: TRBJ1-1; V gene: TRBV7-2; CDR3 protein: CASSLERGTEAFF; CDR3 DNA: TGTGCCAGCAGCTTAGAGAGAGGCACTGAAGCTTTCTTT
clone size: NA; D gene: NA; J gene: TRBJ1-4; V gene: TRBV2; CDR3 protein: CASRAIDSSNEKLFF; CDR3 DNA: TGTGCCAGCAGAGCAATAGACAGCTCTAATGAAAAACTGTTTTTT
clone size: NA; D gene: NA; J gene: TRBJ1-4; V gene: TRBV10-2; CDR3 protein: CASSIQGYEKLFF; CDR3 DNA: TGCGCCAGCAGTATACAGGGTTACGAAAAACTGTTTTTT
clone size: NA; D gene: TRBD1; J gene: TRBJ1-4; V gene: TRBV3-1/TRBV3-2; CDR3 protein: CASSRGVGQGPEKLFF; CDR3 DNA: TGTGCCAGCAGCCGAGGAGTGGGACAGGGTCCGGAAAAACTGTTTTTT
clone size: NA; D gene: NA; J gene: TRBJ2-1; V gene: TRBV29-1; CDR3 protein: CSAERGFDNEQFF; CDR3 DNA: TGCAGCGCCGAACGGGGATTTGACAATGAGCAGTTCTTC
clone size: NA; D gene: TRBD2; J gene: TRBJ2-2; V gene: TRBV11-2; CDR3 protein: CASSPSGGGGGAGELFF; CDR3 DNA: TGTGCCAGCAGCCCAAGCGGGGGAGGAGGAGGGGCCGGGGAGCTGTTTTTT
clone size: NA; D gene: TRBD2; J gene: TRBJ2-3; V gene: TRBV5-3; CDR3 protein: CARSHELAAATDTQYF; CDR3 DNA: TGTGCCAGAAGCCACGAACTAGCGGCAGCCACAGATACGCAGTATTTT
clone size: NA; D gene: TRBD1; J gene: TRBJ1-3; V gene: TRBV6-5; CDR3 protein: CASSQTGGAGNTIYF; CDR3 DNA: TGTGCCAGCAGTCAAACAGGGGGAGCTGGAAACACCATATATTTT
clone size: NA; D gene: TRBD1; J gene: TRBJ2-2; V gene: TRBV4-1; CDR3 protein: CASSRLGQVPLTGELFF; CDR3 DNA: TGCGCCAGCAGCCGCCTCGGACAGGTCCCACTCACCGGGGAGCTGTTTTTT
clone size: NA; D gene: NA; J gene: TRBJ1-2; V gene: TRBV25-1; CDR3 protein: CASTTTGYGYTF; CDR3 DNA: TGTGCCAGCACAACAACGGGGTATGGCTACACCTTC
clone size: NA; D gene: NA; J gene: TRBJ2-7; V gene: TRBV5-4; CDR3 protein: CASSHGVADNYEQYF; CDR3 DNA: TGTGCCAGCAGCCACGGGGTAGCCGACAACTACGAGCAGTACTTC
clone size: NA; D gene: TRBD2; J gene: TRBJ2-3; V gene: TRBV5-4; CDR3 protein: CASSLGGLAGAQQYF; CDR3 DNA: TGTGCCAGCAGCTTGGGGGGACTAGCGGGAGCTCAGCAGTATTTT
clone size: NA; D gene: NA; J gene: TRBJ2-5; V gene: TRBV28; CDR3 protein: CASSYSQAERGKETQYF; CDR3 DNA: TGTGCCAGCAGTTACAGTCAGGCGGAAAGGGGAAAAGAGACCCAGTACTTC
clone size: once; D gene: NA; J gene: TRBJ2-3; V gene: TRBV14; CDR3 protein: CASSQGWTGGADTQYF; CDR3 DNA: TGTGCCAGCAGCCAAGGGTGGACTGGGGGCGCAGATACGCAGTATTTT